The sequence of this T cell receptor beta chain was determined in a study of beta chain features in type 1 diabetes. On the study more broadly: The number of sorted cells examined across all samples was under 140,000,000. Study-level points and caveats: Moderate but significant shortening of TCRB CDR3s was recorded in all four CD4+ subsets from Type 1 diabetes patients. Patients with type 1 diabetes carried fewer insertions and had more deletions at their VDJ junctions.

Reverse transcription of all isolated RNA meant that expressed TCRB transcripts were sequenced. Regulatory, naive and central memory T cell samples averaged approximately 3.8 million reads. The repertoire was sequenced with immunoSEQ multiplex PCR; TCRdb's copy has only in-frame clones and lacks some. The profile shows a few hundred thousand clones, about 24% of them singletons. This clone was seen many times. Its target is not known. This CDR3 has 15 amino acids. The ends lost 2 bases at V and 2 bases at J; junction bases unmatched: 1. The receptor was isolated from a woman aged 30 to 39 with type 1 diabetes. The material sequenced was naive CD4+ T cells from blood. The V and J genes are TRBV23-1 and TRBJ2-3; TRBD1 aligns across 10 bases. Being an ORF, TRBV23-1 has a function that is uncertain. The CDR3 DNA reads as TGCGCCAGCAGTCAAGGGACAGGGGCCACAGATACGCAGTATTTT. As protein: CASSQGTGATDTQYF.